This T cell receptor beta chain was captured in a study of regulatory T cells in long-lasting Graves disease. Time point: persistent/refractory GD, antithyroid drugs over 5 years with positive TRAb. Extracted PBMC RNA gave rise to the TCR library. This clonotype was counted at least ten times. Combining iRepertoire HTBI primers with Arm-PCR of CDR3 regions, the authors built TCR beta libraries. A single record per CDR3 protein comes from TCRdb applying MiXCR to the multiplex PCR reads. The data contain about 470,000 distinct CDR3 sequences, 20% to 25% of them seen just once; the ten biggest clones take up 7.1%. The TCR comes from a female donor with Graves disease. This specimen was peripheral blood mononuclear cells (PBMCs), taken when the disease was refractory, from a patient treated with antithyroid drugs.

The CDR3 region has the DNA TGTGCCAGCAGTGTTCAGGGGGATCAGCCCCAGCATTTT. It codes for CASSVQGDQPQHF. The chain employs TRBV28 and TRBJ1-5; TRBD1 aligns across 7 bases. Germline V CDR1 and CDR2: MDHEN, SYDVKM. The CDR3 has 13 residues. V lost 5 bases, J lost 5 bases, and 3 bases stayed unmatched. The full variable domain, in which reference TRBV28 and TRBJ1-5 provide the parts outside the CDR3, is DVKVTQSSRYLVKRTGEKVFLECVQDMDHENMFWYRQDPGLGLRLIYFSYDVKMKEKGDIPEGYSVSREKKERFSLILESASTNQTSMYLCASSVQGDQPQHFGDGTRLSIL.